Presented here are 5 T cell receptor beta chains from one specimen sequenced in a study of early T cells in non-severe SARS-CoV-2 infection. Using its own MiXCR run on the 5' RACE reads, TCRdb lists one record per CDR3 protein. Among more than 25,000 distinct CDR3 sequences listed, 4.6% were seen once. Sample: whole blood, taken at baseline. These TCRs come from an adult who was a healthcare worker with PCR-confirmed SARS-CoV-2 infection or an uninfected control (not recorded which).

This clonotype occurred many times. This chain uses TRBV6-5 with TRBJ2-7; the D is unclear. The ends were cut back, 6 bases at V and 7 bases at J, with 10 bases in the middle. This CDR3 spans 11 amino acids. Germline V gives CDR1 MNHEY, CDR2 SVGAGI. For the CDR3, the DNA is TGTGCCAGCAGGACGGAGAAGGAGCAGTACTTC. Amino acid sequence: CASRTEKEQYF.

This clonotype was detected ten times or more. The DNA for the CDR3 is TGCAGCGTTGAAGGGGGGGTAGGGCACACTGAAGCTTTCTTT. This codes for CSVEGGVGHTEAFF. V is TRBV29-1 and J is TRBJ1-1; D perhaps matches TRBD1 (5 bases). The CDR3 spans 14 residues. Trimming removed 1 base from V and 3 bases from J, with 12 bases in between. The germline V gene encodes CDR1 SQVTM and CDR2 ANQGSEA.

In this sample, this clonotype turned up many times. The chain recombines TRBV4-3 with TRBJ2-7; 7 bases agree with TRBD1. The length of the CDR3 is 15 residues. The germline V gene has CDR1 LGHNA and CDR2 YSLEER. V shed 4 bases, J shed 5 bases, and the junction held 11 bases outside the gene matches. CDR3 in amino acids: CASSLGTARPNEQYF. The CDR3 DNA reads as TGCGCCAGCAGCCTCGGGACAGCAAGACCCAACGAGCAGTACTTC.

Many counts were recorded for this clonotype. The chain links TRBV30 to TRBJ2-1, with D perhaps TRBD2 (6 bases). V dropped 8 bases and J dropped 1 base, with 15 bases sitting between them. CDR3 length: 14 amino acids. Germline V gene sequence: CDR1 GTSNPN, CDR2 SVGIG (reference sequence). The CDR3 loop is CAQQRLGSYNEQFF. CDR3 sequence (DNA): TGTGCCCAGCAGAGACTAGGGTCCTACAATGAGCAGTTCTTC.

The V and J genes are TRBV30 and TRBJ1-5, with a weak D call TRBD1 (6 bases). The CDR3 runs to 12 residues. Germline assignment: CDR1 GTSNPN and CDR2 SVGIG (reference sequence). The CDR3 bases are TGTGCGGCAGGGGCAGGCAATCAGCCCCAGCATTTT. Amino acid sequence: CAAGAGNQPQHF.